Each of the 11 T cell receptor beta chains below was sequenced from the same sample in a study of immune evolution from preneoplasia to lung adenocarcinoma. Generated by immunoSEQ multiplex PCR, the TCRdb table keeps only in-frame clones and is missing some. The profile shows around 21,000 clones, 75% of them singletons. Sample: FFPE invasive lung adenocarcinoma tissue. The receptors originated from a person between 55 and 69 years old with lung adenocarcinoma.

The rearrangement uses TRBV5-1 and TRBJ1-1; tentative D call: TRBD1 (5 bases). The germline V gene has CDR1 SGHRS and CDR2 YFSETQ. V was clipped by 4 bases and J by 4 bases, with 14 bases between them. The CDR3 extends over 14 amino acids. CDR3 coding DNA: TGCGCCAGCAGCGAGGGACGACTGGGCACTGAAGCTTTCTTT. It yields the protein CASSEGRLGTEAFF.

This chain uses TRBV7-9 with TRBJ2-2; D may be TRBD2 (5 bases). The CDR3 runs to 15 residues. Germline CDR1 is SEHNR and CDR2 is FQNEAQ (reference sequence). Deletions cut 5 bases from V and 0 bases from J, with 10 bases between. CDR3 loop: CASSISGTNTGELFF. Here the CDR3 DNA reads TGTGCCAGCAGCATCAGCGGAACGAACACCGGGGAGCTGTTTTTT.

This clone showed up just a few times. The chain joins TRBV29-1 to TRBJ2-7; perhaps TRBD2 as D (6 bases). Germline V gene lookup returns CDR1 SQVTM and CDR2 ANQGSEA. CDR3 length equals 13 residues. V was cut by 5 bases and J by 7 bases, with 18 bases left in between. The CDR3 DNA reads TGCAGCGTTCAAGCGGGCAGGGTGAGGGAGCAGTACTTC. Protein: CSVQAGRVREQYF.

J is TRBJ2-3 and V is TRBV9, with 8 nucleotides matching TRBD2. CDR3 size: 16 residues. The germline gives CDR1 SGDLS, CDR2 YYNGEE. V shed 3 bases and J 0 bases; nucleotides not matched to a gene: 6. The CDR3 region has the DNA TGTGCCAGCAGCGCCATAGCGGGATATAGCACAGATACGCAGTATTTT. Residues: CASSAIAGYSTDTQYF.

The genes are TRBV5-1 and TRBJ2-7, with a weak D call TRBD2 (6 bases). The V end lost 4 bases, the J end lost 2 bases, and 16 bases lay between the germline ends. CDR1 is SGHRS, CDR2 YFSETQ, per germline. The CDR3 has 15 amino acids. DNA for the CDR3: TGCGCCAGCAGCCGGGAAATGGGACTGACCTACGAGCAGTACTTC. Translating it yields CASSREMGLTYEQYF.

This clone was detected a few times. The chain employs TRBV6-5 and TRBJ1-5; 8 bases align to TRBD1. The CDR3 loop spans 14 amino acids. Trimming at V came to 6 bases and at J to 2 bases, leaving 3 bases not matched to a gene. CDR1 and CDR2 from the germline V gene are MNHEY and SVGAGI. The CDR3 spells CASRRTGRNQPQHF. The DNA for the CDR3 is TGTGCCAGCAGAAGGACAGGGCGCAATCAGCCCCAGCATTTT.

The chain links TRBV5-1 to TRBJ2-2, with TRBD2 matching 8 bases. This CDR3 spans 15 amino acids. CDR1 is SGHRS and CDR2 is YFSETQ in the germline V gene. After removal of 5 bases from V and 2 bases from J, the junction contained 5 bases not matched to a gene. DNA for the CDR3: TGCGCCAGCAGAGCACTAGCGGTAAACACCGGGGAGCTGTTTTTT. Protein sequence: CASRALAVNTGELFF.

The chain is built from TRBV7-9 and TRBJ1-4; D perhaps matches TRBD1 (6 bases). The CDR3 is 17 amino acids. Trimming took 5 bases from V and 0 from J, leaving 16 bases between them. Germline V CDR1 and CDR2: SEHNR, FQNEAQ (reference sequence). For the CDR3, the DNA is TGTGCCAGCAGCGTAGGGCGGGGGGCCGCAACTAATGAAAAACTGTTTTTT. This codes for CASSVGRGAATNEKLFF.

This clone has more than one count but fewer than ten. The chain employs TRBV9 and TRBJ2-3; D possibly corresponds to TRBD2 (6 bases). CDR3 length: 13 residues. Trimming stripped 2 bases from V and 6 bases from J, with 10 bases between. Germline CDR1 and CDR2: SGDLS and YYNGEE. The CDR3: CASSVGSQDTQYF. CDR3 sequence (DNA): TGTGCCAGCAGCGTCGGGAGCCAGGATACGCAGTATTTT.

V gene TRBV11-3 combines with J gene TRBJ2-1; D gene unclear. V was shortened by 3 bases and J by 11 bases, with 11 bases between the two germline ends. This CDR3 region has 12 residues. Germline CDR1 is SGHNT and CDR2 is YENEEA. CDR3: CASSFGLNKQFF. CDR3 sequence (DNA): TGTGCCAGCAGCTTCGGCCTAAATAAGCAGTTCTTC.

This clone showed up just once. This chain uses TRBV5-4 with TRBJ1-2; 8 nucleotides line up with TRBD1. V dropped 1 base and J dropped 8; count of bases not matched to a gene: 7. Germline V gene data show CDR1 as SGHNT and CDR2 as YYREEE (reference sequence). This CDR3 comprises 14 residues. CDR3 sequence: CASSLRTGLGGYTF. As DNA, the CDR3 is TGTGCCAGCAGCTTGCGGACAGGGCTGGGAGGCTACACCTTC.